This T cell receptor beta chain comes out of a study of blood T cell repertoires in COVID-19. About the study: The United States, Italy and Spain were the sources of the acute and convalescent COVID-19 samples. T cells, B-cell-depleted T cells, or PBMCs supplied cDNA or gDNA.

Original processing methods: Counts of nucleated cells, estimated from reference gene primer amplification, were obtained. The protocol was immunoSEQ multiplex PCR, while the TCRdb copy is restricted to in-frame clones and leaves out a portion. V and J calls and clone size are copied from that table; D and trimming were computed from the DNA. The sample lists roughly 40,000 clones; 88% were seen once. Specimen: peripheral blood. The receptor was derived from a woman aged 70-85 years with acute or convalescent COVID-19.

Here the CDR3 DNA reads TGTGCCACCAGCAGCTTTGAGAGCATCTTCCAATATGAGCAGTTCTTC. It specifies CATSSFESIFQYEQFF. This chain connects TRBV15 to TRBJ2-1, with D uncertain. Germline values: CDR1 LNHNV, CDR2 YYDKDF (reference sequence). The CDR3 runs 16 residues. Trimming took off 3 bases at V and 8 bases at J, with 20 bases between the two ends.